The 2 T cell receptor beta chains below were found in one sample sequenced in a study of blood T cell repertoires in COVID-19. TCRdb keeps only in-frame clones here, not all; method: immunoSEQ multiplex PCR. In the table there are around 250,000 clones, around 90% of which are singletons. The material sequenced was peripheral blood. These receptors originate from a woman aged 70-85 years with COVID-19, enrolled during active disease.

J is TRBJ1-1 and V is TRBV19; 8 bases fit TRBD1. The CDR3 sequence is 16 residues long. CDR1 is LNHDA, CDR2 SQIVND, per germline (reference sequence). V was pared by 4 bases and J by 2 bases, with 9 bases of the junction left unmatched. CDR3 DNA: TGTGCCAGTAGTAGGGGGCGGGACAGGCGAAACACTGAAGCTTTCTTT. Encoded protein: CASSRGRDRRNTEAFF. The full variable domain, in which reference TRBV19 and TRBJ1-1 provide the parts outside the CDR3, is DGGITQSPKYLFRKEGQNVTLSCEQNLNHDAMYWYRQDPGQGLRLIYYSQIVNDFQKGDIAEGYSVSREKKESFPLTVTSAQKNPTAFYLCASSRGRDRRNTEAFFGQGTRLTVV.

The chain links TRBV6-5 to TRBJ2-3; weak D call: TRBD2 (6 bases). CDR1 is MNHEY, CDR2 SVGAGI, per germline. This CDR3 comprises 15 residues. Trimming cost V 6 bases and J 6 bases, with 19 bases left between them. The DNA for the CDR3 is TGTGCCAGCAGCCCCTTTACAGCGGGTCGTGATACGCAGTATTTT. Its translation: CASSPFTAGRDTQYF.